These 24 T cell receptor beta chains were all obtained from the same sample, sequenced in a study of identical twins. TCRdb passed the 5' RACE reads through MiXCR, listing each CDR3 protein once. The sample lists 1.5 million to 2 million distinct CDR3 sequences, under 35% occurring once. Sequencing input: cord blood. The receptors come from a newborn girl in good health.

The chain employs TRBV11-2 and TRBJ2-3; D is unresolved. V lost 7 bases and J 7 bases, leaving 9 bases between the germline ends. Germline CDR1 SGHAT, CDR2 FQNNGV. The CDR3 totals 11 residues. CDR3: CASTVGYTQYF. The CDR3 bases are TGTGCCAGCACCGTCGGTTATACGCAGTATTTT. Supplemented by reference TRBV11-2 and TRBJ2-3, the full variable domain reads EAGVAQSPRYKIIEKRQSVAFWCNPISGHATLYWYQQILGQGPKLLIQFQNNGVVDDSQLPKDRFSAERLKGVDSTLKIQPAKLEDSAVYLCASTVGYTQYFGPGTRLTVL.

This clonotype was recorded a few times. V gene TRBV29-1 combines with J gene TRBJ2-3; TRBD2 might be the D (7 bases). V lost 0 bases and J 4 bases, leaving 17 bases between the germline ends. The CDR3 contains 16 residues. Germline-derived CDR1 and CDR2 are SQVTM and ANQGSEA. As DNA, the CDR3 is TGCAGCGTTGAAGATCTGGGGGGGCCAAGGGCAGATACGCAGTATTTT. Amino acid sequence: CSVEDLGGPRADTQYF.

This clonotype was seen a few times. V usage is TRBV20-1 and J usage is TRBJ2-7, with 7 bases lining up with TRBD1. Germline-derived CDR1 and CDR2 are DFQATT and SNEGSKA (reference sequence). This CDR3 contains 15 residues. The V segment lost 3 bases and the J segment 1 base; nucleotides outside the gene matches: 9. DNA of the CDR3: TGCAGTGCTAGGTCCGACAGGGTAACGTCCTACGAGCAGTACTTC. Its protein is CSARSDRVTSYEQYF.

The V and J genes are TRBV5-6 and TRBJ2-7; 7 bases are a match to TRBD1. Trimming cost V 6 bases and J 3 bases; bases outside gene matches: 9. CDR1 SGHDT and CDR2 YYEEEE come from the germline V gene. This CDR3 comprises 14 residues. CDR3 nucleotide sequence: TGTGCCAGCATCCTGACAGGGTGGGTCTACGAGCAGTACTTC. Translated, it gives CASILTGWVYEQYF.

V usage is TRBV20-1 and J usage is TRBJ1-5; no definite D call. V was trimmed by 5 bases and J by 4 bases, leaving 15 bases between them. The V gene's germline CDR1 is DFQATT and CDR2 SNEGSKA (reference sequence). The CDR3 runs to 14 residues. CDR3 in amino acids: CSADPDGPNQPQHF. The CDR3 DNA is TGCAGTGCTGACCCGGACGGCCCGAATCAGCCCCAGCATTTT.

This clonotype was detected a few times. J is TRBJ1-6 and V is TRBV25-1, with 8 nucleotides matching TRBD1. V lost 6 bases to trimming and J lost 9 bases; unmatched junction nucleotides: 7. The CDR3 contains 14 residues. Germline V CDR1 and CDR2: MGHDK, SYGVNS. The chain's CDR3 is CASRAGTGLSPLHF. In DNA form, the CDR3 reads TGTGCCAGCAGAGCCGGGACAGGCCTTTCACCCCTCCACTTT.

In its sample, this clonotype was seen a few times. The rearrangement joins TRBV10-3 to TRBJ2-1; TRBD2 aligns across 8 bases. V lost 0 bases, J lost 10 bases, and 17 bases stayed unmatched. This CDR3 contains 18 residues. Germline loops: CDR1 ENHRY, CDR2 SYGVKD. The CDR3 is CAISESISTTSGGSEQFF. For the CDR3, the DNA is TGTGCCATCAGTGAGTCGATATCCACCACTAGCGGAGGGAGCGAGCAGTTCTTC.

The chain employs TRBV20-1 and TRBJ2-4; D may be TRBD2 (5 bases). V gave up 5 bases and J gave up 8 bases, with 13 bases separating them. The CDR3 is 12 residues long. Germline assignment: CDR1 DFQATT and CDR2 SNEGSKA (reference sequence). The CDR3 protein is CSAPLAQDIQYF. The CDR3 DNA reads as TGCAGTGCTCCTCTAGCCCAGGACATTCAGTACTTC.

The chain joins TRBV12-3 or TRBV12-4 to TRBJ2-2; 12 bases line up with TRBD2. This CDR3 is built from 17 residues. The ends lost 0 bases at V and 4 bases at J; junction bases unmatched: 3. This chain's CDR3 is CASSLAPGLAGTGELFF. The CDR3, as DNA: TGTGCCAGCAGTTTAGCCCCGGGACTAGCGGGCACCGGGGAGCTGTTTTTT.

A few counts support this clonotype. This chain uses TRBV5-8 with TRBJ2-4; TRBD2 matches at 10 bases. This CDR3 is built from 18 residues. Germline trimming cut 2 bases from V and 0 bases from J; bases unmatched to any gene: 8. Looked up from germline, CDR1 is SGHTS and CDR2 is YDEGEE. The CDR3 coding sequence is TGTGCCAGCAGCTTATACAGCGGGGGGGATCTAGCCAAAAACATTCAGTACTTC. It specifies CASSLYSGGDLAKNIQYF.

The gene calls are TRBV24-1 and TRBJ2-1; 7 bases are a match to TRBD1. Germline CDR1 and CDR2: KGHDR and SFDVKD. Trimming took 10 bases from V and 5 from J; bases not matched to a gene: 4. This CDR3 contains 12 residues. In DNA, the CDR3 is TGTGCCACGCTGACAGGGCACAATGAGCAGTTCTTC. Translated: CATLTGHNEQFF.

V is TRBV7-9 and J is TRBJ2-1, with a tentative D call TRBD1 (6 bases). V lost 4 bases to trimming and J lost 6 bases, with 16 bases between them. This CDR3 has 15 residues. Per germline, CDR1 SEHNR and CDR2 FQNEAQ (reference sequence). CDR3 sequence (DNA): TGTGCCAGCAGCTCGCCGGGACATTTGGCCAATGAGCAGTTCTTC. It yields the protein CASSSPGHLANEQFF.

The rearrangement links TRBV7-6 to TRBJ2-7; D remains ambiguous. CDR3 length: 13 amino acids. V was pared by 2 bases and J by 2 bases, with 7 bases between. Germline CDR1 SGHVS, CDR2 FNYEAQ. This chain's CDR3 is CASSLPQTYEQYF. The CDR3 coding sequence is TGTGCCAGCAGCTTACCACAGACCTACGAGCAGTACTTC.

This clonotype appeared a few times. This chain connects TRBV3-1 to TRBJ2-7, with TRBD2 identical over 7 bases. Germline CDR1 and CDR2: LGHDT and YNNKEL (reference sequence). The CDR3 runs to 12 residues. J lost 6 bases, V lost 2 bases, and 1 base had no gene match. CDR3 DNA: TGTGCCAGCAGCCAATCGGGGGGCGAGCAGTACTTC. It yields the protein CASSQSGGEQYF.

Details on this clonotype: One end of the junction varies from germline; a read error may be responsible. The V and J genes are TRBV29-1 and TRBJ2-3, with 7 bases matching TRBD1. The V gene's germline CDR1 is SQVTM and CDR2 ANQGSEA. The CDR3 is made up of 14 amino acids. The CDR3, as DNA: TGCGGCGTCTTACGACAGGGAAGCACAGATACGCAGTATTTT. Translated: CGVLRQGSTDTQYF.

The CDR3 DNA sequence: TGTGCCACCAGTGATTTGACAACCTACGAGCAGTTCTTC. Residues: CATSDLTTYEQFF. The chain is built from TRBV24-1 and TRBJ2-1; no reliable D call. This CDR3 spans 13 amino acids. Trimming pared 0 bases from V and 10 bases from J, leaving 9 bases between. Germline assignment: CDR1 KGHDR and CDR2 SFDVKD.

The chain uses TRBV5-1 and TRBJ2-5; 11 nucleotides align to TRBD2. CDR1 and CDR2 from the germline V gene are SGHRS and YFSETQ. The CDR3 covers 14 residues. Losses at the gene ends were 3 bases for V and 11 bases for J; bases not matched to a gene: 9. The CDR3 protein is CASSWSSGRNEQYF. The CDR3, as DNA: TGCGCCAGCAGCTGGTCTAGCGGGAGGAATGAGCAGTACTTC.

The CDR3 protein is CASSVRGLAGGSSTDTQYF. The CDR3, as DNA: TGTGCCAGCAGCGTACGGGGACTAGCGGGAGGGTCTAGCACAGATACGCAGTATTTT. The chain links TRBV9 to TRBJ2-3; TRBD2 agrees at 16 bases. The junction had 5 bases not matched to a gene; V was cut back by 1 base and J by 0 bases. The CDR3 consists of 19 residues. CDR1 is SGDLS and CDR2 is YYNGEE in the germline V gene.

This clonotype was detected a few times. The CDR3 sequence is CASSLSPGTGEETQYF. CDR3 bases: TGCGCCAGCAGCTTGTCCCCAGGGACAGGGGAAGAGACCCAGTACTTC. The chain uses TRBV5-1 and TRBJ2-5; 10 bases agree with TRBD1. The CDR3 length is 16 residues. V lost 1 base, J lost 3 bases, and 6 bases stayed unmatched. Looked up from germline, CDR1 is SGHRS and CDR2 is YFSETQ.

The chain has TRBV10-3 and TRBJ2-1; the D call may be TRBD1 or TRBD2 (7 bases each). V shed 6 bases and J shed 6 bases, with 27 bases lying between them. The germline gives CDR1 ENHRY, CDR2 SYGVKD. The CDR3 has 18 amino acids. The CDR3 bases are TGTGCCATCAGGGGGGACAGCCGTCGGGGAGGGGTCGTCAATGAGCAGTTCTTC. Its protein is CAIRGDSRRGGVVNEQFF.

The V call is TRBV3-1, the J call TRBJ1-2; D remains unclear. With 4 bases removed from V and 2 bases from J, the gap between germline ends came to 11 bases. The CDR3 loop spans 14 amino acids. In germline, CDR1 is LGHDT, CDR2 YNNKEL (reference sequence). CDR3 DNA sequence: TGTGCCAGCAGCCGACCCGGGAAAAACTATGGCTACACCTTC. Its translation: CASSRPGKNYGYTF.

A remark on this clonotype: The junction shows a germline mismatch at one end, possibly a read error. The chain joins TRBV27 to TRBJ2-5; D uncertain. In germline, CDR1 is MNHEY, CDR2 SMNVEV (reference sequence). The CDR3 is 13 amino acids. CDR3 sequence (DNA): TGTGCCAACAGTTTAAAGTTCCGGGCAGAGCAGTACTTC. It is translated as CANSLKFRAEQYF.

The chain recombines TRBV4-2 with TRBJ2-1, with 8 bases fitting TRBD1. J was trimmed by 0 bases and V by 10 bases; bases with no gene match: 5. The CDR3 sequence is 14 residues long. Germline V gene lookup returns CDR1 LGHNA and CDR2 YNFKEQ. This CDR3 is CATRTGSSYNEQFF. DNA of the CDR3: TGTGCCACGCGGACAGGGAGCTCCTACAATGAGCAGTTCTTC.

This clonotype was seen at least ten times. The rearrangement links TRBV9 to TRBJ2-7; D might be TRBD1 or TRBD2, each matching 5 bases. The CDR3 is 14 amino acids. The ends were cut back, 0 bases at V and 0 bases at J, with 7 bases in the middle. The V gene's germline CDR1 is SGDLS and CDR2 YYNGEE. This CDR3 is CASSVGDGSYEQYF. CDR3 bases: TGTGCCAGCAGCGTAGGGGACGGCTCCTACGAGCAGTACTTC. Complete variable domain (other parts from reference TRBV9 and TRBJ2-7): DSGVTQTPKHLITATGQRVTLRCSPRSGDLSVYWYQQSLDQGLQFLIQYYNGEERAKGNILERFSAQQFPDLHSELNLSSLELGDSALYFCASSVGDGSYEQYFGPGTRLTVT.